The rows below give T cell receptor beta chains drawn from one sample of a study of blood T cells in healthy people across ages. In TCRdb, the 5' RACE reads were re-called with MiXCR into one record per CDR3 protein. The sample shows 1.2 million to 1.5 million distinct CDR3 sequences, about 43% of them seen only once. Sequencing was carried out using blood. These receptors were taken from a woman aged 18-29 years in good health. Both conserved end residues are part of each CDR3. Each record gives: CDR3 DNA, CDR3 protein, D gene, J gene, V gene, clone size. D genes are given only for firm matches. Expanded clones are given a class, and other clones once, few, many or no size at all.

CDR3nt: TGTGCCATCGGGGACGCCACCTACGAGCAGTACTTC
CDR3aa: CAIGDATYEQYF
d_gene: .
j_gene: TRBJ2-7
v_gene: TRBV10-3
abundance: many

CDR3nt: TGTGCCAGCAGGGGGGCAGTGGAGACCCAGTACTTC
CDR3aa: CASRGAVETQYF
d_gene: .
j_gene: TRBJ2-5
v_gene: TRBV2
abundance: many

CDR3nt: TGTGCCAGCAGTCGCGCGGGGGGAAATAGCAATCAGCCCCAGCATTTT
CDR3aa: CASSRAGGNSNQPQHF
d_gene: .
j_gene: TRBJ1-5
v_gene: TRBV6-5
abundance: .

CDR3nt: TGTGCCAGCAGCTCCGATCTTGACAATGAGCAGTTCTTC
CDR3aa: CASSSDLDNEQFF
d_gene: .
j_gene: TRBJ2-1
v_gene: TRBV11-3
abundance: .

CDR3nt: TGTGCCAGCAGCCAAGAAGGAGGGGGCGATTTTCAGCCCCAGCATTTT
CDR3aa: CASSQEGGGDFQPQHF
d_gene: TRBD1
j_gene: TRBJ1-5
v_gene: TRBV4-2
abundance: .

CDR3nt: TGTGCCAGCAGCCGGACCTGGCCCGGGGAGCTGTTTTTT
CDR3aa: CASSRTWPGELFF
d_gene: .
j_gene: TRBJ2-2
v_gene: TRBV5-6
abundance: .

CDR3nt: TGTGCCAGCAGCTTGGGTGGAGTCACTAACTATGGCTACACCTTC
CDR3aa: CASSLGGVTNYGYTF
d_gene: .
j_gene: TRBJ1-2
v_gene: TRBV5-6
abundance: few

CDR3nt: TGTGCCAGCAGCTTAAAAAAAAGTCGGGGCCCCTCTTTCGGTGAGCAGTTCTTC
CDR3aa: CASSLKKSRGPSFGEQFF
d_gene: .
j_gene: TRBJ2-1
v_gene: TRBV7-9
abundance: few

CDR3nt: TGTGCCAGCAGTCGACTAGCGGGGTTGAATACGCAGTATTTT
CDR3aa: CASSRLAGLNTQYF
d_gene: TRBD2
j_gene: TRBJ2-3
v_gene: TRBV28
abundance: few

CDR3nt: TGTGCCAGCAGTGACCTCGGGACAGGGGATGAGCAGTACTTC
CDR3aa: CASSDLGTGDEQYF
d_gene: TRBD1
j_gene: TRBJ2-7
v_gene: TRBV6-1
abundance: few

CDR3nt: TGTGCCAGCAGCTTATTGGGGGGGCAATCGTACAATGAGCAGTTCTTC
CDR3aa: CASSLLGGQSYNEQFF
d_gene: .
j_gene: TRBJ2-1
v_gene: TRBV7-6
abundance: .

CDR3nt: TGCGCCAGCAGCCACGCTGGACAGTCCTACGAGCAGTACTTC
CDR3aa: CASSHAGQSYEQYF
d_gene: .
j_gene: TRBJ2-7
v_gene: TRBV4-1
abundance: .

CDR3nt: TGTGCCAGCAGCTTAGAAACGGGACTAGTCTCCTACAATGAGCAGTTCTTC
CDR3aa: CASSLETGLVSYNEQFF
d_gene: TRBD2
j_gene: TRBJ2-1
v_gene: TRBV7-8
abundance: few

CDR3nt: TGTGCCAGCAGTGAAACTTTGACTAGCACAGATACGCAGTATTTT
CDR3aa: CASSETLTSTDTQYF
d_gene: .
j_gene: TRBJ2-3
v_gene: TRBV6-1
abundance: .

CDR3nt: TGTGCCAGCAGTCCGGTCGGGGGGCCATACAATGAGCAGTTCTTC
CDR3aa: CASSPVGGPYNEQFF
d_gene: .
j_gene: TRBJ2-1
v_gene: TRBV28
abundance: few

CDR3nt: TGCAGTGCTAGAGATCCAACAGAGACCCAGTACTTC
CDR3aa: CSARDPTETQYF
d_gene: .
j_gene: TRBJ2-5
v_gene: TRBV20-1
abundance: .

CDR3nt: TGTGCCAGCAGTTTAATTGCTACTAACTATGGCTACACCTTC
CDR3aa: CASSLIATNYGYTF
d_gene: .
j_gene: TRBJ1-2
v_gene: TRBV12-3/TRBV12-4
abundance: few

CDR3nt: TGTGCCAGCCACAGGGGTGGGAACACCGGGGAGCTGTTTTTT
CDR3aa: CASHRGGNTGELFF
d_gene: TRBD1
j_gene: TRBJ2-2
v_gene: TRBV27
abundance: .

CDR3nt: TGTGCCAGCAGCTCAACAGGGATTACAGGAAACATTCAGTACTTC
CDR3aa: CASSSTGITGNIQYF
d_gene: .
j_gene: TRBJ2-4
v_gene: TRBV7-2
abundance: few

CDR3nt: TGCGCCAGCAGCTTGGCCGAGGGTGGGGGCGGCGATGAGCAGTTCTTC
CDR3aa: CASSLAEGGGGDEQFF
d_gene: .
j_gene: TRBJ2-1
v_gene: TRBV5-1
abundance: .

CDR3nt: TGCAGCGGCGGGCAGACAAACACTGAAGCTTTCTTT
CDR3aa: CSGGQTNTEAFF
d_gene: .
j_gene: TRBJ1-1
v_gene: TRBV29-1
abundance: many

CDR3nt: TGCGCCTCTAGGATTACATACGCTAACTATGGCTACACCTTC
CDR3aa: CASRITYANYGYTF
d_gene: .
j_gene: TRBJ1-2
v_gene: TRBV5-1
abundance: .

CDR3nt: TGTGCCAGCAGCTTAGGAGGCCCAGCGGGAGTACTCTACGAGCAGTACTTC
CDR3aa: CASSLGGPAGVLYEQYF
d_gene: TRBD2
j_gene: TRBJ2-7
v_gene: TRBV7-9
abundance: .

CDR3nt: TGTGCCAGCAGCTCGAACAGGGGAGGTACGTCTGGGTACAATGAGCAGTTCTTC
CDR3aa: CASSSNRGGTSGYNEQFF
d_gene: .
j_gene: TRBJ2-1
v_gene: TRBV11-2
abundance: .

CDR3nt: TGTGCCAGCAGCCAATCAACAGGGGGAGGCTATGGCTACACCTTC
CDR3aa: CASSQSTGGGYGYTF
d_gene: TRBD1
j_gene: TRBJ1-2
v_gene: TRBV16
abundance: few

CDR3nt: TGTGCCAGCAGCACGGACTGGACAGATACGCAGTATTTT
CDR3aa: CASSTDWTDTQYF
d_gene: .
j_gene: TRBJ2-3
v_gene: TRBV12-3/TRBV12-4
abundance: .

CDR3nt: TGTGCCAGCAGCCATAATAGGGGAGACACCGGGGAGCTGTTTTTT
CDR3aa: CASSHNRGDTGELFF
d_gene: .
j_gene: TRBJ2-2
v_gene: TRBV3-1
abundance: .

CDR3nt: TGCAGCATAAAAGTGGGGCTAGAAGAGACCCAGTACTTC
CDR3aa: CSIKVGLEETQYF
d_gene: .
j_gene: TRBJ2-5
v_gene: TRBV29-1
abundance: many